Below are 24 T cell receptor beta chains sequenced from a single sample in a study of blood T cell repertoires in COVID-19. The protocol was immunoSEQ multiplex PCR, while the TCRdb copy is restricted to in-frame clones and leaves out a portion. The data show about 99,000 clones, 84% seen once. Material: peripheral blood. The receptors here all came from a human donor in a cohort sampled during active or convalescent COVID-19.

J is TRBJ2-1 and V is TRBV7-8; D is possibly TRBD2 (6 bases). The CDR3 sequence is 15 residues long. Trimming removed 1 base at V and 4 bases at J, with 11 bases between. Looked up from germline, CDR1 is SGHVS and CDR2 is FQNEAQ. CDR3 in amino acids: CASSLVTGLYNEQFF. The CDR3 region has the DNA TGTGCCAGCAGCTTAGTGACGGGACTTTACAATGAGCAGTTCTTC.

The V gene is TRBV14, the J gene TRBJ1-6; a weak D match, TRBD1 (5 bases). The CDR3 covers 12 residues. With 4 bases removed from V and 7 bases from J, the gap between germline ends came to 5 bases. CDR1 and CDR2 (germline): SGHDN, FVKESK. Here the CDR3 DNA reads TGTGCCAGCAGCCCAGGGAATTCACCCCTCCACTTT. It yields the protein CASSPGNSPLHF. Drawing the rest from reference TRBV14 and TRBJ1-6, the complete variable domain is EAGVTQFPSHSVIEKGQTVTLRCDPISGHDNLYWYRRVMGKEIKFLLHFVKESKQDESGMPNNRFLAERTGGTYSTLKVQPAELEDSGVYFCASSPGNSPLHFGNGTRLTVT.

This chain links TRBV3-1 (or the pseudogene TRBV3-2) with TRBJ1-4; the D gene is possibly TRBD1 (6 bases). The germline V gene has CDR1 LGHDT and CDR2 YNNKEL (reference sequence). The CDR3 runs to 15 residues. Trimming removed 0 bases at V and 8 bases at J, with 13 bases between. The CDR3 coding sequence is TGTGCCAGCAGCCAAGATCCGGGGGGGGGCGAAAAACTGTTTTTT. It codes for CASSQDPGGGEKLFF.

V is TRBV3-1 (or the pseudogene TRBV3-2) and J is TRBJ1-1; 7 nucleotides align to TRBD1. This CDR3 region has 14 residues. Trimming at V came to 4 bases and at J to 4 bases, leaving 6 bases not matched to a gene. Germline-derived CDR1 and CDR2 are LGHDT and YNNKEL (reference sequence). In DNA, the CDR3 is TGTGCCAGCAGCCTAGACAGGGTGGGCACTGAAGCTTTCTTT. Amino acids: CASSLDRVGTEAFF.

The CDR3 sequence: CASSTGQGISPLHF. CDR3 coding DNA: TGTGCCAGTAGTACGGGACAGGGCATTTCACCCCTCCACTTT. The V call is TRBV19, the J call TRBJ1-6, with 9 bases identical to TRBD1. Germline values: CDR1 LNHDA, CDR2 SQIVND (reference sequence). CDR3 length equals 14 residues. The junction had 4 bases not matched to a gene; V was cut back by 4 bases and J by 9 bases.

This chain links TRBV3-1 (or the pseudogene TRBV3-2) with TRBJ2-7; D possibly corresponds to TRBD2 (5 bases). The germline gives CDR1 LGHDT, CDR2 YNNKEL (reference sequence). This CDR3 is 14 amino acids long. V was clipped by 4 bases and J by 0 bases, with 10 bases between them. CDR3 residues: CASSPPAGSYEQYF. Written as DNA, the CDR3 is TGTGCCAGCAGCCCTCCGGCGGGCTCCTACGAGCAGTACTTC.

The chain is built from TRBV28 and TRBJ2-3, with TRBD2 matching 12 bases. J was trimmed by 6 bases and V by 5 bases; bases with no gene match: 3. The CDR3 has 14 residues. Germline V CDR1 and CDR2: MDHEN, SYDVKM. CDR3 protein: CASSLAGGPDTQYF. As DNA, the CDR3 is TGTGCCAGCAGTCTAGCGGGGGGGCCCGATACGCAGTATTTT.

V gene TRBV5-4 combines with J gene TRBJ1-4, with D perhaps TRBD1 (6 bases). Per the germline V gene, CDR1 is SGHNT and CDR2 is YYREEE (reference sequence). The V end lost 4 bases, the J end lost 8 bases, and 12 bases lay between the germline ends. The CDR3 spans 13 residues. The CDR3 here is CASSRKGQEKLFF. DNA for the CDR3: TGTGCCAGCAGCCGAAAAGGACAGGAAAAACTGTTTTTT.

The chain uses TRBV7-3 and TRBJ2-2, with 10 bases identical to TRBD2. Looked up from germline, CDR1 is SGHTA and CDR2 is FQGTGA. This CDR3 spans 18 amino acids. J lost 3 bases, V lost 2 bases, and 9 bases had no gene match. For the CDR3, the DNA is TGTGCCAGCAGCTTATACGCTAGCGGGGGAACATACACCGGGGAGCTGTTTTTT. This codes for CASSLYASGGTYTGELFF.

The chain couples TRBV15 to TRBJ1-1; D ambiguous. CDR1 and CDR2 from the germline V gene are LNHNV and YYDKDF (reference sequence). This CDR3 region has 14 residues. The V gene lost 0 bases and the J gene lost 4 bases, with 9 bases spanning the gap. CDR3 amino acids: CATSRDRGSTEAFF. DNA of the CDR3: TGTGCCACCAGCAGAGACCGCGGGTCCACTGAAGCTTTCTTT. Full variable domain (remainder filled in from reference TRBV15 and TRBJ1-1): DAMVIQNPRYQVTQFGKPVTLSCSQTLNHNVMYWYQQKSSQAPKLLFHYYDKDFNNEADTPDNFQSRRPNTSFCFLDIRSPGLGDTAMYLCATSRDRGSTEAFFGQGTRLTVV.

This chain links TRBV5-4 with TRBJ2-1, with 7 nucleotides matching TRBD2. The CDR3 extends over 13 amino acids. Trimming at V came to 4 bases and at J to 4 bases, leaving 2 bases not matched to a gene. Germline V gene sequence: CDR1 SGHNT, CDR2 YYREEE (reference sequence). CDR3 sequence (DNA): TGTGCCAGCAGCATCGGGAGGTACAATGAGCAGTTCTTC. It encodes CASSIGRYNEQFF.

The DNA of the CDR3 is TGTGCCAGCAGAGGCGGGACAGGGGTGACTGAAGCTTTCTTT. Its translation is CASRGGTGVTEAFF. The rearrangement uses TRBV6-5 and TRBJ1-1, with TRBD1 matching over 10 bases. CDR3 size: 14 residues. The V segment lost 6 bases and the J segment 5 bases; nucleotides outside the gene matches: 6. Germline CDR1 and CDR2: MNHEY and SVGAGI.

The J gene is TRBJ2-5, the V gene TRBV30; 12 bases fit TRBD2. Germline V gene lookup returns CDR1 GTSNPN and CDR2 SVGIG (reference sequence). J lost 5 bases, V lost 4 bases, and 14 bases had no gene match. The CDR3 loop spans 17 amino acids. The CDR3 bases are TGTGCCTGGAACGATGGGCTAGCGGGGGGGCTAAAGGAGACCCAGTACTTC. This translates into CAWNDGLAGGLKETQYF.

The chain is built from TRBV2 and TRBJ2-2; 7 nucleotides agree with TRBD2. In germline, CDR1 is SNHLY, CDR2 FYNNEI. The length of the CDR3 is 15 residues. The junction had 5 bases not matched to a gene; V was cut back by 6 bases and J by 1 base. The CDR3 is CASRIPGGNTGELFF. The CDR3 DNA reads TGTGCCAGCAGGATACCGGGAGGGAACACCGGGGAGCTGTTTTTT.

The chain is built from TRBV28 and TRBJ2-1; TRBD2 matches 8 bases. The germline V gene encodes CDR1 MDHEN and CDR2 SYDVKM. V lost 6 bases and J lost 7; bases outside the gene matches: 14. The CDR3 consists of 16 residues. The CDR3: CASSPDFAGGRNEQFF. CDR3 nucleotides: TGTGCCAGCAGCCCTGACTTTGCGGGGGGCCGGAATGAGCAGTTCTTC.

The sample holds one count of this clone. CDR3 nucleotides: TGTGCCAGTCGGGCGGGACAGCAAAATTCACCCCTCCACTTT. As protein: CASRAGQQNSPLHF. The chain uses TRBV19 and TRBJ1-6; 7 bases map to TRBD1. Germline-derived CDR1 and CDR2 are LNHDA and SQIVND (reference sequence). CDR3 length equals 14 residues. With V trimmed by 8 bases and J by 7 bases, 8 bases remained unmatched.

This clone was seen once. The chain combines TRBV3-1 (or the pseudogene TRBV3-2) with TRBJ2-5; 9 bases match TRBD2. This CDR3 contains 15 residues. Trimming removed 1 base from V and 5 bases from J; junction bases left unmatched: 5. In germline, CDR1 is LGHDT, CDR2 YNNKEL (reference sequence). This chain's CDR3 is CASSQGTSAVETQYF. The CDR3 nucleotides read TGTGCCAGCAGCCAAGGGACTAGCGCCGTCGAGACCCAGTACTTC.

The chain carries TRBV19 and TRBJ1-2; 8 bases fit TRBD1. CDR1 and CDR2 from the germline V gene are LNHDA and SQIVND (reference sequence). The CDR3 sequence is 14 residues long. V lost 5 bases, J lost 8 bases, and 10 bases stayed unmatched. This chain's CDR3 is CASSVTGGLLGYTF. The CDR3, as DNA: TGTGCCAGTAGTGTAACAGGGGGACTTTTGGGCTACACCTTC.

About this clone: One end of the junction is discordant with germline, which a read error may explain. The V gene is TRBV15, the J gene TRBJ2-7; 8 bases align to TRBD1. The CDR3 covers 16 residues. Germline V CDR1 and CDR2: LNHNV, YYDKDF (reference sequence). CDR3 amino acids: CATSRDMGQVSHEQYF. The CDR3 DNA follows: TGTGCCACCAGCAGAGATATGGGACAGGTCTCCCACGAGCAGTACTTC.

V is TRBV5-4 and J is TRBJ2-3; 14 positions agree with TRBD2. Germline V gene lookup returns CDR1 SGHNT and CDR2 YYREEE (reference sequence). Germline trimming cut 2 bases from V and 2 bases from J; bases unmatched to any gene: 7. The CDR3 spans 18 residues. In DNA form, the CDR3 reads TGTGCCAGCAGCTTTTTTCTGACTAGCGGGGGGGCCACAGATACGCAGTATTTT. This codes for CASSFFLTSGGATDTQYF.

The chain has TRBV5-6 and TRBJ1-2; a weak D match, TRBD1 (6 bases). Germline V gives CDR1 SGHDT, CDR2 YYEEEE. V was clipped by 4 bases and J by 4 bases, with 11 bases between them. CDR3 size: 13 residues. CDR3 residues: CASSAAGAYGYTF. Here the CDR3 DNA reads TGTGCCAGCAGCGCAGCAGGGGCCTATGGCTACACCTTC.

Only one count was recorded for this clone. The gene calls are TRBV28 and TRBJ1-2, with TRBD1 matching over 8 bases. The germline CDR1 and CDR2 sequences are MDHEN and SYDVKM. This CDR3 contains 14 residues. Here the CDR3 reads CVARRQGPGYGYTF. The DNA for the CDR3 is TGTGTTGCCCGGAGACAGGGGCCTGGATATGGCTACACCTTC.

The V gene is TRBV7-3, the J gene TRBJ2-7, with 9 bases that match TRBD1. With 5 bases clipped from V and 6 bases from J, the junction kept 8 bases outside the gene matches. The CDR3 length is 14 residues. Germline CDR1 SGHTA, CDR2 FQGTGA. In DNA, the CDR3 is TGTGCCAGCAGCCCCCGGGACAGGGCCGGCGAGCAGTACTTC. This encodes CASSPRDRAGEQYF.

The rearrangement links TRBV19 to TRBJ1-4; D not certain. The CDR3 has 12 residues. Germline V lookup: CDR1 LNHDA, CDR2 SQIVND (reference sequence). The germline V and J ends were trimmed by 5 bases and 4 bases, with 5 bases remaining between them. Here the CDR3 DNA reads TGTGCCAGTAGTTTAAATAATGAAAAACTGTTTTTT. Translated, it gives CASSLNNEKLFF.